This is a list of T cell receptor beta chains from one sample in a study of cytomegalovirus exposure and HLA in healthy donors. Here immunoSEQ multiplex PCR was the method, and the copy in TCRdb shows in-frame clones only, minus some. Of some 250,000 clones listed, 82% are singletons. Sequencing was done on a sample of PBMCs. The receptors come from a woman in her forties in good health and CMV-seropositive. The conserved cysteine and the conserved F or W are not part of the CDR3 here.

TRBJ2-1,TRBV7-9,ASSFTGELYNEQF
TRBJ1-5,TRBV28,ASSLYRQPQH
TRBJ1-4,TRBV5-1,ASRGTGNEKLF
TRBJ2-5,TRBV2,ASSGTTGTGMSQY
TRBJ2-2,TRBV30,AWSFIYAGELF
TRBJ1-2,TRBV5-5,ASSLARGRTNYGYT
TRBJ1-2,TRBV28,ASSRRRNTLWGYT
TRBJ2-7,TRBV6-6,ASRLLQGSYEQY
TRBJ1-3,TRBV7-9,ASSFALTGAADTIY
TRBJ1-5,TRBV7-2,ASSLGASNQPQH
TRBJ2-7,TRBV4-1,ASSQVADSTYEQY
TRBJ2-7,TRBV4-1,ASSLDPTGPYEQY
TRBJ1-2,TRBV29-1,SVAGGNGYT
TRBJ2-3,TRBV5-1,ASSFGTGEDTQY
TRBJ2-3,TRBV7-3,ASSNQRGGNTQY
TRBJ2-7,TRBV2,ASSAGTGYYEQY
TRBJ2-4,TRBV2,ASVGGGGTAKNIQY
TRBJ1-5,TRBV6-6,ASSYGSNQPQH
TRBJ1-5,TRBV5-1,ASSLAGVGSNQPQH
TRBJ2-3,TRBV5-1,ASSPTQGLLTDTQY
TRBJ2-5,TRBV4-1,ASSQPGQGTIREKTQY
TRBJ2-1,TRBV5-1,ASSLVFRPGGNEQF
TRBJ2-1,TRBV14,ASSAPGAPYNEQF
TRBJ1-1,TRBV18,ASSHGVTEAF
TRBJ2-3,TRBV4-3,ASSQGRADTQY
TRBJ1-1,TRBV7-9,ASSSGDSTNTEAF
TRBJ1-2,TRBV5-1,ASSETGEYGYT
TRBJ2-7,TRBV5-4,ASSLGGLAGGSYEQY
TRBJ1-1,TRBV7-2,ASSFVQGAGVTEAF
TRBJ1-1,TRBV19,ASIQRGVGEAF
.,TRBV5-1,ASSLDRSDEQY
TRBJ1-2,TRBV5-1,ASSGLKDRDYGYT
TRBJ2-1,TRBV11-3,ASSLEGRVGDEQF
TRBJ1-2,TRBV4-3,ASSQDLKGGYGYT
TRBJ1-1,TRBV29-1,SVERGPRGTEAF
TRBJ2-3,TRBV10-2,ASSQLAGGPDTQY
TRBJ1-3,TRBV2,ASSLELLGNTIY
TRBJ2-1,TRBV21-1,ARTGGNEQF
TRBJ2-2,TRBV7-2,ASSSPGLAGTGELF
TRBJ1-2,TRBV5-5,ASSPREYGYT
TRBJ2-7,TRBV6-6,ASSYSSGPYEQY
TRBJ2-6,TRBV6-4,ASSVGGGIPGANVLT
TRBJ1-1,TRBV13,ASSFHRTAENTEAF
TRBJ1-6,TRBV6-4,ASSDPLGAERSPLH
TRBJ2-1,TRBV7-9,ASSSQGNEQF
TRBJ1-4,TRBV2,ASSPGTGGGEKLF
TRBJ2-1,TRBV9,ASSVGLAGGQQQF
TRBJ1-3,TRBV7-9,ASTGGSGNTIY